These 20 T cell receptor beta chains came from one sample sequenced in a study of CD8 T cells in ankylosing spondylitis (dated by TCRdb to the late 2010s). The library relied on 5' RACE. TCRdb lists the instrument as Illumina HiSeq 2500. The public reads were quality trimmed at Q25 with fastp and then assembled into clones with MiXCR by TCRdb, keeping productive beta chains. For every CDR3 protein sequence, its rows merge into one entry that carries the most common genes and DNA. The table for this sample lists a few hundred thousand distinct CDR3 sequences; approximately 22% of them were counted only once. The top ten clonotypes cover approximately 14% of the sample. The specimen was blood, either unsorted or a sorted T cell fraction (not recorded which). These receptors all stem from a male donor with ankylosing spondylitis or in good health (not recorded which).

The rearrangement uses TRBV7-9 and TRBJ1-1; the match to TRBD1 covers 10 bases. This CDR3 region has 16 residues. Looked up from germline, CDR1 is SEHNR and CDR2 is FQNEAQ (reference sequence). V was clipped by 4 bases and J by 3 bases; unmatched bases: 8. DNA for the CDR3: TGTGCCAGCAGCTACCAACCGGGACAGGGGTACACTGAAGCTTTCTTT. The encoded protein is CASSYQPGQGYTEAFF.

The gene calls are TRBV4-2 and TRBJ2-1; D ambiguous. Germline lookup yields CDR1 LGHNA and CDR2 YNFKEQ. Trimming left V 0 bases short and J 6 bases short, with 9 bases between. This CDR3 contains 14 residues. CDR3 nucleotides: TGTGCCAGCAGCCAAGAGTACACGGGCAATGAGCAGTTCTTC. It translates to CASSQEYTGNEQFF.

This clonotype was observed a few times. Relative to the germline gene, one junction end is altered; a read error may explain this. The chain links TRBV29-1 to TRBJ2-5; D is undetermined. The germline V gene has CDR1 SQVTM and CDR2 ANQGSEA. The CDR3 extends over 13 amino acids. The CDR3 region has the DNA TGCAGCGTTCAAGACGGGTACCAAGAGACCCAGTACTTC. Residues: CSVQDGYQETQYF.

CDR3 sequence reads: CASSLGYGLYF. In DNA, the CDR3 is TGTGCCAGCAGTTTAGGTTATGGACTGTACTTC. The genes are TRBV12-3 or TRBV12-4 and TRBJ2-7, with D possibly TRBD2 on 5 matching bases. V shed 1 base and J shed 12 bases, with 10 bases lying between them. The CDR3 runs 11 residues.

The genes are TRBV6-5 and TRBJ2-6; D is unclear. V was trimmed by 4 bases and J by 0 bases, leaving 19 bases between them. The CDR3 contains 19 residues. The V gene's germline CDR1 is MNHEY and CDR2 SVGAGI. DNA for the CDR3: TGTGCCAGCAGTTTCGCCCCTGGATTTCATGGCTCTGGGGCCAACGTCCTGACTTTC. The encoded protein is CASSFAPGFHGSGANVLTF.

J is TRBJ1-1 and V is TRBV4-2, with a tentative D call TRBD1 (6 bases). The CDR3 consists of 13 residues. Trimming pared 7 bases from V and 7 bases from J, leaving 16 bases between. CDR1 is LGHNA, CDR2 YNFKEQ, per germline. For the CDR3, the DNA is TGTGCCAGCACCTCCCAGGGGATTAGTGAAGCTTTCTTT. Translating gives CASTSQGISEAFF.

This clonotype has a single count. This rearrangement joins TRBV11-2 to TRBJ2-2; TRBD1 aligns across 7 bases. The germline V gene encodes CDR1 SGHAT and CDR2 FQNNGV. This CDR3 region has 14 residues. J gave up 5 bases and V 6 bases, and 6 bases lay outside the gene matches. The CDR3 here is CASRTRQGTGELFF. The DNA for the CDR3 is TGTGCCAGCAGAACGAGACAGGGAACCGGGGAGCTGTTTTTT.

This clonotype was observed a few times. The V gene is TRBV5-1, the J gene TRBJ2-1, with D possibly being TRBD1 (6 bases). The germline V gene has CDR1 SGHRS and CDR2 YFSETQ. Trimming took 2 bases from V and 5 from J, leaving 14 bases between them. CDR3 length equals 15 residues. In DNA, the CDR3 is TGCGCCAGCAGCTTAGCCCAGGGGTTCCACAATGAGCAGTTCTTC. This sequence encodes CASSLAQGFHNEQFF.

V gene TRBV7-9 combines with J gene TRBJ1-1; the D is unclear. Trimming stripped 0 bases from V and 5 bases from J, with 13 bases between. Per germline, CDR1 SEHNR and CDR2 FQNEAQ (reference sequence). There are 15 residues in the CDR3. The CDR3 nucleotides read TGTGCCAGCAGCTTAGCGCGCATGCGAGAAACTGAAGCTTTCTTT. Protein product: CASSLARMRETEAFF. The variable domain in full, with the rest retrieved from reference TRBV7-9 and TRBJ1-1, is DTGVSQNPRHKITKRGQNVTFRCDPISEHNRLYWYRQTLGQGPEFLTYFQNEAQLEKSRLLSDRFSAERPKGSFSTLEIQRTEQGDSAMYLCASSLARMRETEAFFGQGTRLTVV.

This clonotype has a count of ten or more. The genes are TRBV5-1 and TRBJ2-1; TRBD2 aligns across 13 bases. The trim removed 0 bases at V and 9 bases at J, leaving 6 bases unmatched. Germline V gives CDR1 SGHRS, CDR2 YFSETQ. The CDR3 contains 16 residues. The CDR3 sequence is CASSLVGLAGSFEQFF. CDR3 nucleotide sequence: TGCGCCAGCAGCTTGGTGGGACTAGCGGGGAGCTTTGAGCAGTTCTTC.

This clonotype was seen only a few times. J is TRBJ1-2 and V is TRBV6-1; D is ambiguous. The V end lost 2 bases, the J end lost 4 bases, and 14 bases lay between the germline ends. CDR1 is MNHNS and CDR2 is SASEGT in the germline V gene. CDR3 length: 15 residues. CDR3 bases: TGTGCCAGCAGTGAACCGTACAGTCCGCGCTATGGCTACACCTTC. Translating it yields CASSEPYSPRYGYTF.

In its sample, this clonotype was seen a few times. This rearrangement joins TRBV12-3 or TRBV12-4 to TRBJ2-1; either TRBD1 or TRBD2 may supply D (5 bases each). Trimming took 1 base from V and 3 from J, leaving 13 bases between them. The CDR3 sequence is 16 residues long. DNA of the CDR3: TGTGCCAGCAGTTTAGTTCCGGGGCACCTCTACAATGAGCAGTTCTTC. This sequence encodes CASSLVPGHLYNEQFF.

The chain joins TRBV20-1 to TRBJ1-1, with a weak D call TRBD1 (5 bases). The V end was cut by 3 bases, the J end by 0 bases, with 14 bases between. The germline gives CDR1 DFQATT, CDR2 SNEGSKA (reference sequence). The CDR3 is 15 residues long. CDR3 bases: TGCAGTGCTAGCCAAGCGGGGCAGCTGAACACTGAAGCTTTCTTT. Encoded protein: CSASQAGQLNTEAFF.

There are a few counts of this clonotype. The chain combines TRBV6-6 with TRBJ2-4; 8 bases fit TRBD1. This CDR3 spans 13 amino acids. Germline V gives CDR1 MNHNY, CDR2 SVGAGI (reference sequence). V was clipped by 5 bases and J by 6 bases; unmatched bases: 3. CDR3 DNA: TGTGCCAGCAGTCCGGACAGGGCAAACATTCAGTACTTC. Translation gives CASSPDRANIQYF.

This sequence joins TRBV28 and TRBJ2-5; no definite D call. CDR1 is MDHEN, CDR2 SYDVKM, per germline. This CDR3 region has 15 residues. V was shortened by 1 base and J by 5 bases, with 14 bases between the two germline ends. CDR3 protein: CASSLYPGLGETQYF. Here the CDR3 DNA reads TGTGCCAGCAGTTTATACCCCGGGCTGGGGGAGACCCAGTACTTC.

This clonotype has at least ten counts. This chain links TRBV5-5 with TRBJ2-2; no clear D gene. V lost 1 base and J lost 5, with 6 bases in between. The CDR3 is made up of 13 amino acids. Germline-derived CDR1 and CDR2 are SGHKS and YYEKEE (reference sequence). The CDR3 here is CASSLWETGELFF. CDR3 coding DNA: TGTGCCAGCAGCTTGTGGGAAACCGGGGAGCTGTTTTTT.

This chain links TRBV12-3 or TRBV12-4 with TRBJ2-1; the match to TRBD1 covers 9 bases. This CDR3 is 15 amino acids long. V trimming: 7 bases; J trimming: 7 bases; junction bases outside the gene matches: 11. CDR3 in DNA: TGTGCCAGCACCCAACTAGGACAGGGGTGGAATGAGCAGTTCTTC. It encodes CASTQLGQGWNEQFF.

This clonotype appeared a few times. The V call is TRBV20-1, the J call TRBJ2-2; the D is unclear. The CDR3 is 14 residues long. V gave up 6 bases and J gave up 7 bases, with 18 bases separating them. Germline loops: CDR1 DFQATT, CDR2 SNEGSKA (reference sequence). DNA for the CDR3: TGCAGTGCCCGGGTAGGAGTTGAGGTCGGGGAGCTGTTTTTT. Translated, it gives CSARVGVEVGELFF.

This clonotype has more than one count but fewer than ten. The V and J genes are TRBV12-3 or TRBV12-4 and TRBJ2-7, with 13 bases lining up with TRBD2. This CDR3 spans 17 amino acids. The J segment lost 0 bases and the V segment lost 6 bases, leaving 8 bases of the junction unmatched. CDR3 in DNA: TGTGCCAGCAGCCATGGACTAGCGGGGGTTCGCTCCTACGAGCAGTACTTC. The encoded protein is CASSHGLAGVRSYEQYF.

The rearrangement joins TRBV20-1 to TRBJ2-1; maybe TRBD2 (6 bases). The CDR3 is 16 residues long. V was shortened by 1 base and J by 3 bases, with 16 bases between the two germline ends. Per the germline V gene, CDR1 is DFQATT and CDR2 is SNEGSKA (reference sequence). The CDR3 coding sequence is TGCAGTGCTAGAGTGGCGGGGAGCATACTCTACAATGAGCAGTTCTTC. It specifies CSARVAGSILYNEQFF.